These T cell receptor beta chains were read from a single sample in a study of cytomegalovirus exposure and HLA in healthy donors. Profiled with immunoSEQ multiplex PCR; TCRdb holds only in-frame clones, not every one. This sample has over 200,000 clones, with around four fifths found just once. Sequencing input: PBMCs. All receptors derive from a woman aged 18-35 years in good health and CMV-seronegative. Both conserved end residues are part of each CDR3. A D gene is named only where the DNA matches it firmly. For some rows the clone size is stated as once, few or many, or as a class when expanded; others skip it.

>TRBJ2-3|TRBV5-4|once|TRBD2
CASSLIRLAGGLDTQYF
TGTGCCAGCAGCTTGATTAGACTAGCGGGAGGGCTAGATACGCAGTATTTT
>TRBJ1-1|TRBV30|-|TRBD1
CAWSPGQGTEAFF
TGTGCCTGGAGTCCGGGACAGGGGACTGAAGCTTTCTTT
>TRBJ2-3|TRBV6-4|-|TRBD2
CASSTGTSAADTQYF
TGTGCCAGCAGTACCGGGACTAGCGCGGCAGATACGCAGTATTTT
>TRBJ2-1|TRBV7-3|-|TRBD2
CASSLQGGGMYEQFF
TGTGCCAGCAGCCTCCAAGGCGGGGGGATGTATGAGCAGTTCTTC
>TRBJ2-7|TRBV27|-|-
CASSTPGEGYEQYF
TGTGCCAGCAGTACTCCGGGCGAGGGCTACGAGCAGTACTTC
>TRBJ1-2|TRBV15|-|-
CATSTRGGVNYGYTF
TGTGCCACCAGCACCCGGGGAGGGGTAAACTATGGCTACACCTTC
>TRBJ1-5|TRBV6-6|-|-
CASIDRVYSNQPQHF
TGTGCCAGCATCGACAGAGTTTATAGCAATCAGCCCCAGCATTTT
>TRBJ1-2|TRBV12-5|-|-
CASGLVLGVGAWGNYGYTF
TGTGCTAGTGGTTTGGTACTAGGGGTTGGCGCTTGGGGTAACTATGGCTACACCTTC
>TRBJ1-2|TRBV30|-|TRBD1
CAWSDRGPGYTF
TGTGCCTGGAGTGACAGGGGGCCCGGCTACACCTTC
>TRBJ1-4|TRBV19|-|-
CASSYSLNEKLFF
TGTGCCAGTAGTTACAGTCTTAATGAAAAACTGTTTTTT
>TRBJ2-2|TRBV6-5|-|-
CASSSSLGSLTGELFF
TGTGCCAGCAGTTCATCACTTGGGTCCCTCACCGGGGAGCTGTTTTTT
>TRBJ1-2|TRBV5-1|-|TRBD1
CASSRGQTLGYGYTF
TGCGCCAGCAGCCGGGGACAGACTTTAGGCTATGGCTACACCTTC
>TRBJ2-3|TRBV18|once|TRBD1
CASSLGQGITDTQYF
TGTGCCAGCTCACTGGGACAGGGGATAACAGATACGCAGTATTTT
>TRBJ2-7|TRBV20-1|-|-
CSASPGDEQYF
TGCAGTGCTAGCCCCGGGGACGAGCAGTACTTC
>TRBJ2-7|TRBV5-1|once|-
CASSPSALTSYEQYF
TGCGCCAGCAGCCCCTCGGCTCTTACCTCCTACGAGCAGTACTTC
>TRBJ2-1|TRBV28|once|-
CASSLERPYNEQFF
TGTGCCAGCAGTTTAGAAAGGCCTTACAATGAGCAGTTCTTC
>TRBJ1-2|TRBV25-1|-|-
CASTLGGDYGYTF
TGTGCCAGCACCCTCGGGGGAGACTATGGCTACACCTTC
>TRBJ2-7|TRBV4-1|-|-
CASSQDWLHKSYEQYF
TGCGCCAGCAGCCAAGATTGGTTACACAAATCCTACGAGCAGTACTTC
>TRBJ2-3|TRBV2|-|-
CASSRTGSTDTQYF
TGTGCCAGCAGTCGGACGGGGAGCACAGATACGCAGTATTTT
>TRBJ2-7|TRBV13|-|-
CASSPTDSYEQYF
TGTGCCAGCAGCCCGACTGATTCCTACGAGCAGTACTTC
>TRBJ2-7|TRBV5-5|once|TRBD2
CASSLGALGQGLARDEQYF
TGTGCCAGCAGCTTGGGGGCCCTTGGCCAGGGACTAGCGAGAGACGAGCAGTACTTC
>TRBJ1-2|TRBV7-3|-|-
CASSQDYRAGYTF
TGTGCCAGCAGCCAAGATTACAGGGCTGGCTACACCTTC
>TRBJ1-1|TRBV2|-|-
CASKYGGGTEAFF
TGTGCCAGCAAATATGGGGGGGGCACTGAAGCTTTCTTT
>TRBJ1-5|TRBV4-1|-|-
CASSLGRVGNQPQHF
TGCGCCAGCAGTCTCGGAAGGGTCGGCAATCAGCCCCAGCATTTT
>TRBJ2-1|TRBV7-8|once|TRBD2
CASSNLAGGGNEQFF
TGTGCCAGCAGCAATCTAGCGGGGGGAGGCAATGAGCAGTTCTTC
>TRBJ2-6|TRBV5-6|-|-
CASSLRVGPTRANVLTF
TGTGCCAGCAGCTTAAGGGTTGGCCCTACGAGGGCCAACGTCCTGACTTTC
>TRBJ1-1|TRBV6-6|-|TRBD1
CASTRGGVGIAEAFF
TGTGCCAGCACCAGGGGGGGGGTAGGGATCGCTGAAGCTTTCTTT
>TRBJ2-2|TRBV27|once|TRBD2
CASSHYRWTEPTSGRRAGELFF
TGTGCCAGCAGCCACTATAGGTGGACCGAGCCGACTAGCGGGAGGCGTGCCGGGGAGCTGTTTTTT
>TRBJ1-1|TRBV7-8|-|TRBD1
CASSPTGGMNTEAFF
TGTGCCAGCAGCCCAACAGGGGGAATGAACACTGAAGCTTTCTTT
>TRBJ2-7|TRBV7-8|-|-
CASSRTGLYEQYF
TGTGCCAGCAGCCGCACAGGTCTCTACGAGCAGTACTTC
>TRBJ1-1|TRBV5-1|-|-
CASSLGGGMSTEAFF
TGCGCCAGCAGCTTGGGAGGGGGTATGAGCACTGAAGCTTTCTTT
>TRBJ1-2|TRBV19|-|-
CASSMNGIPLGYTF
TGTGCCAGTAGTATGAACGGGATTCCCCTAGGCTACACCTTC
>TRBJ1-2|TRBV28|-|-
CASRVGSYGYTF
TGTGCCAGCAGGGTGGGGTCCTATGGCTACACCTTC
>TRBJ1-2|TRBV9|-|-
CASSEGVYGYTF
TGTGCCAGCAGCGAGGGGGTATATGGCTACACCTTC
>TRBJ2-3|TRBV10-3|-|TRBD1
CAIRGQGADTQYF
TGTGCCATCAGGGGACAGGGGGCAGATACGCAGTATTTT
>TRBJ2-5|TRBV2|-|TRBD2
CASSEDGGGETQYF
TGTGCCAGCAGTGAAGACGGGGGGGGAGAGACCCAGTACTTC
>TRBJ2-7|TRBV4-2|-|TRBD2
CASSQDRTSVGNKQYF
TGTGCCAGCAGCCAAGATCGGACTAGCGTCGGGAACAAGCAGTACTTC
>TRBJ2-7|TRBV18|-|TRBD1
CASSPGTVTYEQYF
TGTGCCAGCTCACCCGGGACAGTGACCTACGAGCAGTACTTC
>TRBJ1-5|TRBV9|-|-
CASSVGVGGSNQPQHF
TGTGCCAGCAGCGTGGGGGTAGGAGGTAGCAATCAGCCCCAGCATTTT
>TRBJ2-7|TRBV18|-|-
CASSRDGLSYEQYF
TGTGCCAGCTCACGGGACGGCCTTTCCTACGAGCAGTACTTC
>TRBJ2-6|TRBV5-1|-|-
CASSLDGQSGANVLTF
TGCGCCAGCAGCTTGGACGGTCAGAGTGGGGCCAACGTCCTGACTTTC
>TRBJ1-5|TRBV2|-|TRBD1
CASRNRDRGNSNQPQHF
TGTGCCAGCAGAAACCGGGACAGGGGAAATAGCAATCAGCCCCAGCATTTT
>TRBJ1-1|TRBV5-1|-|TRBD1
CASSLTGGLNTEAFF
TGCGCCAGCAGCTTGACAGGGGGCCTGAACACTGAAGCTTTCTTT
>TRBJ1-2|TRBV6-1|-|TRBD1
CASTPYQGAVGGYTF
TGTGCCAGCACCCCCTATCAGGGGGCCGTCGGTGGCTACACCTTC
>TRBJ2-7|TRBV29-1|once|-
CSVGDTTYEQYF
TGCAGCGTTGGGGACACAACATACGAGCAGTACTTC
>TRBJ1-6|TRBV2|-|TRBD1
CASSAETGGSPLHF
TGTGCCAGCAGTGCCGAAACAGGGGGTTCACCCCTCCACTTT
>TRBJ2-5|TRBV4-1|-|TRBD2
CASSQVLAGEETQYF
TGCGCCAGCAGCCAAGTACTAGCGGGAGAAGAGACCCAGTACTTC
>TRBJ2-7|TRBV11-2|-|-
CASTLTRGPSYEQYF
TGTGCCAGCACCCTTACGAGAGGACCGTCCTACGAGCAGTACTTC
>TRBJ1-2|TRBV5-6|few|-
CASSLGRGYGYTF
TGTGCCAGCAGCTTGGGACGGGGATATGGCTACACCTTC
>TRBJ2-7|TRBV7-8|-|TRBD1
CASSLGWTGGRGEQYF
TGTGCCAGCAGCTTAGGGTGGACAGGGGGCCGGGGCGAGCAGTACTTC
>TRBJ2-3|TRBV27|-|TRBD2
CASKRRGGTDTQYF
TGTGCCAGCAAGAGGAGGGGAGGGACAGATACGCAGTATTTT
>TRBJ2-3|TRBV4-1|few|-
CASSHTSGGWGTDTQYF
TGCGCCAGCAGCCACACCTCGGGGGGCTGGGGCACAGATACGCAGTATTTT
>TRBJ2-2|TRBV2|-|TRBD2
CASSPAGAGTGELFF
TGTGCCAGCAGTCCAGCGGGGGCGGGGACCGGGGAGCTGTTTTTT
>TRBJ2-7|TRBV19|-|-
CASSPAIRAGTEQYF
TGTGCCAGTAGTCCCGCCATACGGGCCGGGACCGAGCAGTACTTC
>TRBJ1-1|TRBV7-3|once|-
CASSLTGVTEAFF
TGTGCCAGCAGCTTAACGGGAGTCACTGAAGCTTTCTTT
>TRBJ2-1|TRBV7-2|-|-
CASSPLTGRVDNEQFF
TGTGCCAGCAGCCCTCTAACAGGGCGGGTAGACAATGAGCAGTTCTTC